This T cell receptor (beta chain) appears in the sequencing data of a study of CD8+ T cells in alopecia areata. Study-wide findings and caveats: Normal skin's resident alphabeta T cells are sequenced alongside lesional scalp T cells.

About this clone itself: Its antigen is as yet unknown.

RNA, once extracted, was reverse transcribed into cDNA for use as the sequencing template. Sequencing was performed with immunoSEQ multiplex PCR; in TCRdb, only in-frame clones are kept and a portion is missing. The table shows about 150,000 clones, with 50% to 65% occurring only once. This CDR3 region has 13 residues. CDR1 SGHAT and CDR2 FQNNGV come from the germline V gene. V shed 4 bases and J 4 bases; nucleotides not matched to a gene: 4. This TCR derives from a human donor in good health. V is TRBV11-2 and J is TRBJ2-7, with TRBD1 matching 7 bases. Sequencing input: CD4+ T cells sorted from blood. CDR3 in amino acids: CASSSQQGYEQYF. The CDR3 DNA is TGTGCCAGCAGCTCTCAACAGGGGTACGAGCAGTACTTC.